This T cell receptor beta chain was captured in a study of blood T cell repertoires in COVID-19 (dated by TCRdb to between 2020 and 2021). At the level of the whole study: Collaborator samples came from the United States, Italy and Spain and covered acute and convalescent phases of COVID-19. The material from the prospective study consisted of cDNA or gDNA derived from T cells, B-cell-depleted T cells, or PBMCs. Deeply sampled blood TCRbeta repertoires from subjects exposed to, actively infected with, or recovered from COVID-19 were included in the dataset. A freely available public database, intended as a resource for researchers studying the immune response to SARS-CoV-2, is where the repertoires were released. The samples were drawn from the first 160 participants of the ongoing ImmuneRACE study and from some 1,300 subjects provided by 6 global collaborators. The sample metadata nearly always contained a de-identified subject ID, COVID-19 status, age in years and sex. Where available, HLA class I and class II types were taken from metadata supplied by the sample provider and were not determined by assay-based typing.

TCRbeta CDR3 regions were amplified from genomic DNA by means of the immunoSEQ Assay, a bias-controlled multiplex PCR. In the source study's methods: Nucleated cell counts per sample were estimated from amplification of reference gene primers within the assay. To quantify the absolute abundance of each unique TCRbeta CDR3 rearrangement, sequence reads were collapsed and filtered. For each sample, productive Simpson clonality was calculated by taking the square root of Simpson's diversity index across productive rearrangements. Entries here come from immuneACCESS through TCRdb and include only in-frame sequences with V and J called. Some clones fail to appear in such tables; in the studies checked, an unresolved V gene covers under half of the shortfall, and the cause of the remainder is unknown. That table gives V, J and clone size, and the DNA gave D and trimming. In this sample the table shows approximately 180,000 clones, roughly 88% of which occur a single time. In total, the top ten clones hold more than 2.5% of the sample.

In regard to this clone: Its cognate antigen has yet to be identified. One base away there is no much larger clone; base qualities are not given.

The collaborating institutions used their own protocols to collect whole blood in K2EDTA tubes. For TCRbeta analysis, collaborator samples were shipped as frozen whole blood, as isolated PBMCs, or as DNA extracted from either sample type. On the study overall, not on this receptor specifically: How much clinical and demographic metadata was included differed by source and by participant, and the metadata was provided uncurated.

The junction shows trimming of 4 bases on V and 1 base on J, plus 14 bases between the germline ends. Reading from cysteine to phenylalanine, the CDR3 counts 15 amino acids. Kept here is only the CDR3 DNA, which spans 45 bases and is read in frame from base 1. According to the germline V gene, CDR1 reads SGHDT and CDR2 reads YYEEEE. The clonotype was recovered from a man aged 60 to 75 with acute or convalescent COVID-19. Sequenced: peripheral blood. The V and J genes are TRBV5-6 and TRBJ1-1; the D segment cannot be called with confidence. Read as DNA, the sequence is TGTGCCAGCAGCCCCTCGAGGGCGGGGAACACTGAAGCTTTCTTT. It translates to CASSPSRAGNTEAFF. The full variable domain, completed from the reference TRBV5-6 and TRBJ1-1 proteins outside the CDR3, reads DAGVTQSPTHLIKTRGQQVTLRCSPKSGHDTVSWYQQALGQGPQFIFQYYEEEERQRGNFPDRFSGHQFPNYSSELNVNALLLGDSALYLCASSPSRAGNTEAFFGQGTRLTVV.